The present TCR beta chain was sequenced within a study of T cells in women clearing cervical HPV infection. Turning to the study itself: Controls' single incident HPV16 infection cleared within 12 months without precancer. Blood came at first lesion visit for cases, post-clearance for controls.

This CDR3 contains 16 residues. CDR1 is SGHTA, CDR2 FQGTGA, per germline. As regards this clone: The read ends 3 residues shy of where the CDR3 ends; the end is completed using the germline J gene.

Average input was around 1,100 ng genomic DNA for immunoSEQ TCR beta CDR3 amplification. Some clones are missing from TCRdb's copy, which holds only in-frame ones; the method was immunoSEQ multiplex PCR. The table lists about 33,000 clones. The rearrangement uses TRBV7-3 and TRBJ2-3; 8 nucleotides line up with TRBD2. This TCR came from a woman between 18 and 75 years old with a cervical HPV16 infection that either progressed to CIN3+ or cleared (not recorded which). The sequencing input was blood buffy coat. The CDR3 sequence: CASSPGTSPYQETQYF. Incomplete CDR3 DNA: TGTGCCAGCAGCCCCGGGACTAGTCCATACCAAGAGACG.